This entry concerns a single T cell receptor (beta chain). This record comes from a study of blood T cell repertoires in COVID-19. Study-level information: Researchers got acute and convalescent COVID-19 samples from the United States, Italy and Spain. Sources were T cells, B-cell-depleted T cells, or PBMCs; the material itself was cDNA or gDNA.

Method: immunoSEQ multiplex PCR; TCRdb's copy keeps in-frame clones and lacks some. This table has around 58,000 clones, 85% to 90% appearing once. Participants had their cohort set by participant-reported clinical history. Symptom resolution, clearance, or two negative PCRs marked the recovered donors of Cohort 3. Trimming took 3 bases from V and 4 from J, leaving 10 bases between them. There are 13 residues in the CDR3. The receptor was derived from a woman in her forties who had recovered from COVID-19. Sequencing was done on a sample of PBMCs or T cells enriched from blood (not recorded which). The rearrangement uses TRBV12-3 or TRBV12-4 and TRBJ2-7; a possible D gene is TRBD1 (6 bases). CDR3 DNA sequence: TGTGCCAGCAGTTTTGGGGGCGGTTACGAGCAGTACTTC. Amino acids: CASSFGGGYEQYF.